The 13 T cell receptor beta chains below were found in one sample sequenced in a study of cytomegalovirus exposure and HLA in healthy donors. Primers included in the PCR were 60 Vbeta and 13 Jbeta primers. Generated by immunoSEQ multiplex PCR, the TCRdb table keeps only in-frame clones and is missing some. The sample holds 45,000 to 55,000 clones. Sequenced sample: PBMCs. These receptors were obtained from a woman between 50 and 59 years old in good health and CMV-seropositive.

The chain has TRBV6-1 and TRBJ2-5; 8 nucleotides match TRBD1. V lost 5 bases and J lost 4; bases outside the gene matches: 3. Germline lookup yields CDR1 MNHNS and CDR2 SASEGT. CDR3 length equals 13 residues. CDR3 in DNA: TGTGCCAGCAGTCCTACAGGGGGAGAGACCCAGTACTTC. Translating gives CASSPTGGETQYF.

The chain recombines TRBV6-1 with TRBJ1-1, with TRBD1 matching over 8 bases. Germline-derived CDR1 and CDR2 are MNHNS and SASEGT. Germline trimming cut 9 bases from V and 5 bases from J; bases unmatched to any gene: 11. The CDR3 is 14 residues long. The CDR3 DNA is TGTGCCAGTACCTTAGCCAGGGGGCTGACTGAAGCTTTCTTT. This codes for CASTLARGLTEAFF.

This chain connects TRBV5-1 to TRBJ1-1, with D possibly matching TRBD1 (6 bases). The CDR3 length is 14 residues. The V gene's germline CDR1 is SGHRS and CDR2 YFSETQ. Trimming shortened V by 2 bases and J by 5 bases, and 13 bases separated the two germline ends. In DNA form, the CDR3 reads TGCGCCAGCAGCTTCGATCCAGGGGTGACTGAAGCTTTCTTT. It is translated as CASSFDPGVTEAFF.

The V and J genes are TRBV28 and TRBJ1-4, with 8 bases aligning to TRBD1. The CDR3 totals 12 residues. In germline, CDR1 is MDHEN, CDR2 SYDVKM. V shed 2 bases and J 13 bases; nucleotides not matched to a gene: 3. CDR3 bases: TGTGCCAGCAGTTTAGGACAGGGTTCACTGTTTTTT. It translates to CASSLGQGSLFF.

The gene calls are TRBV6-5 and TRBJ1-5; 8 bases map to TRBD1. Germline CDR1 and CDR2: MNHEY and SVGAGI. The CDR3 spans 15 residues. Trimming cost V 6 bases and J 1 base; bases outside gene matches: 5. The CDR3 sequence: CASRSTGGSNQPQHF. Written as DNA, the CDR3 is TGTGCCAGCAGATCAACAGGGGGAAGCAATCAGCCCCAGCATTTT.

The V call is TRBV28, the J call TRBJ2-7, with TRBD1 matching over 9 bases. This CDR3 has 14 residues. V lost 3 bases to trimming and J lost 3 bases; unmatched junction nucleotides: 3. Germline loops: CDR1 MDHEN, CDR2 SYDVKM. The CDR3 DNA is TGTGCCAGCAGTTTGGGACAGGGAGGCTACGAGCAGTACTTC. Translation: CASSLGQGGYEQYF.

The CDR3 protein is CASSASTLIGRYTF. The DNA of the CDR3 is TGTGCCAGCAGCGCGAGTACGCTAATTGGTCGCTACACCTTC. This chain links TRBV7-8 with TRBJ1-2; D is unresolved. V dropped 5 bases and J dropped 9 bases, with 19 bases sitting between them. Per the germline V gene, CDR1 is SGHVS and CDR2 is FQNEAQ. This CDR3 has 14 amino acids.

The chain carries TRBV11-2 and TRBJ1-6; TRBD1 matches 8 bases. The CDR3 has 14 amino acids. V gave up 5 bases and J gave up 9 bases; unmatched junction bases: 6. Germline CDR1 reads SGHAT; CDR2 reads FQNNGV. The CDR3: CASSQDRARSPLHF. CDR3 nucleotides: TGTGCCAGCAGCCAGGACAGGGCCCGTTCACCCCTCCACTTT. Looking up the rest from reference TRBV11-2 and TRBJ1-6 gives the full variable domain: EAGVAQSPRYKIIEKRQSVAFWCNPISGHATLYWYQQILGQGPKLLIQFQNNGVVDDSQLPKDRFSAERLKGVDSTLKIQPAKLEDSAVYLCASSQDRARSPLHFGNGTRLTVT.

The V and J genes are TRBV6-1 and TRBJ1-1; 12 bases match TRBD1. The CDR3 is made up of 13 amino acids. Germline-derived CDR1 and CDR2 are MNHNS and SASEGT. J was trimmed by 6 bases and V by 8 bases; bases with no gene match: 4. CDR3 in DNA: TGTGCCAGCGGGGACAGGGGGCGGCCTGAAGCTTTCTTT. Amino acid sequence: CASGDRGRPEAFF.

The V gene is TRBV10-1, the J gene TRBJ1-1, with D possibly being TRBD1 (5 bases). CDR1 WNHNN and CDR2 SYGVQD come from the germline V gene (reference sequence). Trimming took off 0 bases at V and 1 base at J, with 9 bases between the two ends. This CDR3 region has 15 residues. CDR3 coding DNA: TGCGCCAGCAGTGAGTCTCGTCAGGGGAACACTGAAGCTTTCTTT. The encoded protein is CASSESRQGNTEAFF.

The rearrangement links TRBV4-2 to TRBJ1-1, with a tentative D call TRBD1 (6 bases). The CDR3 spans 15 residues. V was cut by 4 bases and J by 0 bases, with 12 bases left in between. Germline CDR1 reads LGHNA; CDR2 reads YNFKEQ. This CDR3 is CASSPSDRLNTEAFF. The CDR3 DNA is TGTGCCAGCAGCCCGTCAGACAGGCTGAACACTGAAGCTTTCTTT.

The CDR3 is CASSLVALLNTEAFF. The CDR3 region has the DNA TGTGCCAGCAGTTTGGTGGCTCTCCTGAACACTGAAGCTTTCTTT. The genes are TRBV28 and TRBJ1-1; D is undetermined. The CDR3 is made up of 15 amino acids. V lost 3 bases, J lost 0 bases, and 11 bases lay in between. Germline CDR1 and CDR2: MDHEN and SYDVKM. Looking up the rest from reference TRBV28 and TRBJ1-1 gives the full variable domain: DVKVTQSSRYLVKRTGEKVFLECVQDMDHENMFWYRQDPGLGLRLIYFSYDVKMKEKGDIPEGYSVSREKKERFSLILESASTNQTSMYLCASSLVALLNTEAFFGQGTRLTVV.

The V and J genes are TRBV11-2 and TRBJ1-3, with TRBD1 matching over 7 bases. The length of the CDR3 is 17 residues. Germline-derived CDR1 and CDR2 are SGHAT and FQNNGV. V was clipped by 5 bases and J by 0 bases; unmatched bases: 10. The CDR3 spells CASSPNRDSNSGNTIYF. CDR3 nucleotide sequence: TGTGCCAGCAGCCCAAACCGGGACAGCAACTCTGGAAACACCATATATTTT.